This T cell receptor (beta chain) comes out of a study of T-cell reconstitution after alpha-beta-depleted transplantation in children. Points from the study as a whole: Reported findings indicate that, about two months after transplant, alpha-beta T cells came from several hundred expanded clones, which were derived from non-depleted graft cells.

V shed 2 bases, J shed 3 bases, and the junction held 7 bases outside the gene matches. This CDR3 has 16 amino acids. This clonotype was counted only a few times. Its target is not known. Preparation of the TCRbeta library involved a method that used unique molecular identifiers. TCRdb re-analysed the PCR reads in MiXCR, keeping a single row per CDR3 protein. The repertoire includes a few hundred thousand distinct CDR3 sequences, roughly 16% of them detected once, and about 32% sits in the top ten. Sequencing used PBMCs, mostly from graft donor cells, obtained 360 days after TCRalphabeta/CD19-depleted stem cell transplant. The rearrangement uses TRBV12-3 or TRBV12-4 and TRBJ2-1; TRBD2 agrees at 7 bases. This TCR was recovered from a boy in the first two years of life who had a stem cell transplant for Wiskott-Aldrich syndrome, so the T cells may come from the graft donor. The CDR3 coding sequence is TGTGCCAGCAGTTTAACCGGGACTACCCGCTACAATGAGCAGTTCTTC. Translating it yields CASSLTGTTRYNEQFF.